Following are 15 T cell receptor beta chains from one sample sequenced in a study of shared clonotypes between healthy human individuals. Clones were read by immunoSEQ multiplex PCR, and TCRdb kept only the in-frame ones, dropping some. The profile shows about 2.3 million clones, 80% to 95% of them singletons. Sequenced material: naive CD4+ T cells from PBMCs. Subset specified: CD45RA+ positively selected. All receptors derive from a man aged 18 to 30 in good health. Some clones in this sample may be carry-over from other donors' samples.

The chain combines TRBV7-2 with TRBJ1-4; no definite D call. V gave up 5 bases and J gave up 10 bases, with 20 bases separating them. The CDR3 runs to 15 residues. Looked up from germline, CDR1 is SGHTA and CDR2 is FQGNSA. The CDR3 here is CASSPARPTRGKLFF. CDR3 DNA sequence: TGTGCCAGCAGCCCCGCCCGACCGACCCGAGGAAAACTGTTTTTT.

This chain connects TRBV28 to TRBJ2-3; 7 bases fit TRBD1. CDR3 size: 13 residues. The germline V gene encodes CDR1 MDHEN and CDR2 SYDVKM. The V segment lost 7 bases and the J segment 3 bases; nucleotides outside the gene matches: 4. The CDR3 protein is CASNDRATDTQYF. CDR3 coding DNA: TGTGCCAGCAACGACAGGGCGACAGATACGCAGTATTTT.

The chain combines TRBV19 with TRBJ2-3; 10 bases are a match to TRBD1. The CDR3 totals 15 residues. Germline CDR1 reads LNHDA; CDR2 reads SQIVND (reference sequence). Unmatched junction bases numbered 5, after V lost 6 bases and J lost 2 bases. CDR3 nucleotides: TGTGCCAGTAGGCCGGGACAGGGGCCCACAGATACGCAGTATTTT. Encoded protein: CASRPGQGPTDTQYF.

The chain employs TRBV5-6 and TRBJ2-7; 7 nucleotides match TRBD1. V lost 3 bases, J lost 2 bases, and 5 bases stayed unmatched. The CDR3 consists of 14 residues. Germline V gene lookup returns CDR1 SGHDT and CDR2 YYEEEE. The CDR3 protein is CASSYPTGTYEQYF. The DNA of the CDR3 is TGTGCCAGCAGCTACCCGACAGGGACCTACGAGCAGTACTTC.

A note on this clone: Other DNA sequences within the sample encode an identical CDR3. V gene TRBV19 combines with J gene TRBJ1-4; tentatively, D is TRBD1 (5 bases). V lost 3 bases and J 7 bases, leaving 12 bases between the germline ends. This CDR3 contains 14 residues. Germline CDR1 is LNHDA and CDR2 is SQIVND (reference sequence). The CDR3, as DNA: TGTGCCAGTAGTATGGGTCAGGGAGGTGAAAAACTGTTTTTT. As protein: CASSMGQGGEKLFF.

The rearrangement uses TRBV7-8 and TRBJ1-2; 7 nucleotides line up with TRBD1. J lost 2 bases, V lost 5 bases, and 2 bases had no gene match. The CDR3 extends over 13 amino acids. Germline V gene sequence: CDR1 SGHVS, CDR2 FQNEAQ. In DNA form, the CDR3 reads TGTGCCAGCAGCCGGGACAGCAACTATGGCTACACCTTC. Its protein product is CASSRDSNYGYTF.

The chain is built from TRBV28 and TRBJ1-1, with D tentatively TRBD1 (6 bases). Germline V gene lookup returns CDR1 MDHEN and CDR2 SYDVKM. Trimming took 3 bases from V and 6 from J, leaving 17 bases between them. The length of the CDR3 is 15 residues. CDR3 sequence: CASSFLQGGWAEAFF. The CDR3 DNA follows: TGTGCCAGCAGTTTTTTACAGGGAGGGTGGGCTGAAGCTTTCTTT. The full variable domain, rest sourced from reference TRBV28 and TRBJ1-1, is DVKVTQSSRYLVKRTGEKVFLECVQDMDHENMFWYRQDPGLGLRLIYFSYDVKMKEKGDIPEGYSVSREKKERFSLILESASTNQTSMYLCASSFLQGGWAEAFFGQGTRLTVV.

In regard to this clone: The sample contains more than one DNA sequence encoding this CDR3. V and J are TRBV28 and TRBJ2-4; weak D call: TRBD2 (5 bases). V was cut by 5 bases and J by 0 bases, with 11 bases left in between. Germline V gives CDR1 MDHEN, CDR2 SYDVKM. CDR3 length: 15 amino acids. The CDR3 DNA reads TGTGCCAGCAGTCCCTCCGGACTAGCCAAAAACATTCAGTACTTC. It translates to CASSPSGLAKNIQYF.

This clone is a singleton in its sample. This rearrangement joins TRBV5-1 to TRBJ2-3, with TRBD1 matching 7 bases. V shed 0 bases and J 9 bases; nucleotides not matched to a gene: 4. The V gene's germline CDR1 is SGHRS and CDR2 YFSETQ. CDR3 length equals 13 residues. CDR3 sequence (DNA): TGCGCCAGCAGCTTGGAGGACAGGCAAACGCAGTATTTT. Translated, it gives CASSLEDRQTQYF.

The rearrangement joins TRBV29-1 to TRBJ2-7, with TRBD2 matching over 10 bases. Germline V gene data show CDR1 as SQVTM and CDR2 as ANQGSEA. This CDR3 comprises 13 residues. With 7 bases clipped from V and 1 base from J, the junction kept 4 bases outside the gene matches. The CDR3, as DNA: TGCAGCGGCCTTAGCGGGAGGTCCTACGAGCAGTACTTC. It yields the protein CSGLSGRSYEQYF.

In DNA, the CDR3 is TGTGCCAGCAGCTTAGTCGGGCGGGGCACAGATACGCAGTATTTT. Its translation: CASSLVGRGTDTQYF. The chain has TRBV11-2 and TRBJ2-3; possible D gene TRBD2, 5 bases. V lost 1 base to trimming and J lost 1 base, with 9 bases between them. Germline-derived CDR1 and CDR2 are SGHAT and FQNNGV. This CDR3 is built from 15 residues.

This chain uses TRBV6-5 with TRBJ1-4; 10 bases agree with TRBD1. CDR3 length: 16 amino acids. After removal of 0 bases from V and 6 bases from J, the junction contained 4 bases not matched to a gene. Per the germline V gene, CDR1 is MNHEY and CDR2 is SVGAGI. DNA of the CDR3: TGTGCCAGCAGTTACTCGACAGGGGGCGGGTATGAAAAACTGTTTTTT. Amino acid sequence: CASSYSTGGGYEKLFF.

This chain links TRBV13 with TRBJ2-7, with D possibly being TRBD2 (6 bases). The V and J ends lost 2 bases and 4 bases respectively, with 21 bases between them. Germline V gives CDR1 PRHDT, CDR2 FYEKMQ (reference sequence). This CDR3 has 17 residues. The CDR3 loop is CASSLTPGLTRMYEQYF. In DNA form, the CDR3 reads TGTGCCAGCAGCTTAACTCCCGGACTAACCCGCATGTACGAGCAGTACTTC.

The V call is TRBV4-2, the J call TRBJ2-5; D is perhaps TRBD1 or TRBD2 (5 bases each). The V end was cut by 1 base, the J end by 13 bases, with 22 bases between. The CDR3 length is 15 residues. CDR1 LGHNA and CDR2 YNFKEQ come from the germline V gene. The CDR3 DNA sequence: TGTGCCAGCAGCCAAGCCCAGGGTCGGACTGATAGGCCGTACTTC. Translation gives CASSQAQGRTDRPYF.

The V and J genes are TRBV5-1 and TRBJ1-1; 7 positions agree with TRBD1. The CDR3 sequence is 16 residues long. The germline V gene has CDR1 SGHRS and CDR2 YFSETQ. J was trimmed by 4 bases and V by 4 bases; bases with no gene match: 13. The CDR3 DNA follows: TGCGCCAGCAGCCCGGGTGGTGGCAGGGGGGTCACTGAAGCTTTCTTT. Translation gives CASSPGGGRGVTEAFF.